This T cell receptor beta chain is from a study of blood T cell repertoires in COVID-19. Study background: Italy, Spain and the United States were the sources of the convalescent and acute COVID-19 samples.

The protocol was immunoSEQ multiplex PCR, while the TCRdb copy is restricted to in-frame clones and leaves out a portion. The sample records around 390,000 clones, around 87% being singletons. The V and J ends lost 0 bases and 2 bases respectively, with 17 bases between them. This CDR3 spans 17 amino acids. Germline values: CDR1 SGHRS, CDR2 YFSETQ. Sequencing input: PBMCs or T cells enriched from blood (not recorded which). The V gene is TRBV5-1, the J gene TRBJ1-1; the D is unclear. This receptor was taken from a woman between 45 and 65 years old who had recovered from COVID-19. CDR3 in DNA: TGCGCCAGCAGCTTGGTGTCGCAGGCAAGTTCCAACACTGAAGCTTTCTTT. This sequence encodes CASSLVSQASSNTEAFF.